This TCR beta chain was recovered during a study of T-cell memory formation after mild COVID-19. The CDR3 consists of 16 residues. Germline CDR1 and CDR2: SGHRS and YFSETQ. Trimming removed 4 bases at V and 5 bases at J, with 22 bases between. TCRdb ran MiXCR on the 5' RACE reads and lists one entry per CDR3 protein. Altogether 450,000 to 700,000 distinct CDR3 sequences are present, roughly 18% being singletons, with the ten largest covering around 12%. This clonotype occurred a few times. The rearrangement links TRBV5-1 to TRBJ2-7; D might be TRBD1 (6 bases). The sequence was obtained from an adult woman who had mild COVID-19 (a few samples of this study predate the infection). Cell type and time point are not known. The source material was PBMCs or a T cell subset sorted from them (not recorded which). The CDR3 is CASSGTGRGQVNEQYF. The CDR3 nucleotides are TGCGCCAGCAGCGGAACAGGGCGTGGGCAGGTCAACGAGCAGTACTTC.